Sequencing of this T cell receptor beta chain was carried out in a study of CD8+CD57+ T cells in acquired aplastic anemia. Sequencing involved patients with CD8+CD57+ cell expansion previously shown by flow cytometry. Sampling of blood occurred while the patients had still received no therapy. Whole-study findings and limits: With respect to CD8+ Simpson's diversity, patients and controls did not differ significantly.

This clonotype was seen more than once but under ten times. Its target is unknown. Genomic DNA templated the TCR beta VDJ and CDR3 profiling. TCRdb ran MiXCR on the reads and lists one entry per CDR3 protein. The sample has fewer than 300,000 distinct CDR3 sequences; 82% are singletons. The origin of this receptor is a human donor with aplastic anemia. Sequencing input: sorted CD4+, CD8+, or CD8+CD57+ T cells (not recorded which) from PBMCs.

This CDR3 reads CSAKGVEKLFF. The DNA for the CDR3 is TGCAGTGCTAAGGGGGTTGAAAAACTGTTTTTT. The rearrangement uses TRBV20-1 and TRBJ1-4; D may be TRBD1 (6 bases). This CDR3 contains 11 residues. CDR1 is DFQATT and CDR2 is SNEGSKA in the germline V gene (reference sequence). V lost 4 bases and J 7 bases, leaving 7 bases between the germline ends.